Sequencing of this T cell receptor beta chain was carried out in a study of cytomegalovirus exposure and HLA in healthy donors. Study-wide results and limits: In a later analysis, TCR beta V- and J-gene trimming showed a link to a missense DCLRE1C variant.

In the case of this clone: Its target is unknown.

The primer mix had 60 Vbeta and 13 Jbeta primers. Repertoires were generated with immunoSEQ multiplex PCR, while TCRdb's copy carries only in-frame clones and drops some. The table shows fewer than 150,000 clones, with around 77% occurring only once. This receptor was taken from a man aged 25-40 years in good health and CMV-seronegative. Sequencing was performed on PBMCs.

The CDR3 loop reads CASSPIAGWDTGELFF. The CDR3 nucleotides are TGTGCCAGCTCACCGATAGCGGGATGGGATACCGGGGAGCTGTTTTTT. The rearrangement joins TRBV18 to TRBJ2-2, with 8 nucleotides matching TRBD2. V dropped 3 bases and J dropped 5; count of bases not matched to a gene: 8. The CDR3 extends over 16 amino acids. Looked up from germline, CDR1 is KGHSH and CDR2 is LQKENI. Filled out from reference TRBV18 and TRBJ2-2, the complete variable domain reads NAGVMQNPRHLVRRRGQEARLRCSPMKGHSHVYWYRQLPEEGLKFMVYLQKENIIDESGMPKERFSAEFPKEGPSILRIQQVVRGDSAAYFCASSPIAGWDTGELFFGEGSRLTVL.